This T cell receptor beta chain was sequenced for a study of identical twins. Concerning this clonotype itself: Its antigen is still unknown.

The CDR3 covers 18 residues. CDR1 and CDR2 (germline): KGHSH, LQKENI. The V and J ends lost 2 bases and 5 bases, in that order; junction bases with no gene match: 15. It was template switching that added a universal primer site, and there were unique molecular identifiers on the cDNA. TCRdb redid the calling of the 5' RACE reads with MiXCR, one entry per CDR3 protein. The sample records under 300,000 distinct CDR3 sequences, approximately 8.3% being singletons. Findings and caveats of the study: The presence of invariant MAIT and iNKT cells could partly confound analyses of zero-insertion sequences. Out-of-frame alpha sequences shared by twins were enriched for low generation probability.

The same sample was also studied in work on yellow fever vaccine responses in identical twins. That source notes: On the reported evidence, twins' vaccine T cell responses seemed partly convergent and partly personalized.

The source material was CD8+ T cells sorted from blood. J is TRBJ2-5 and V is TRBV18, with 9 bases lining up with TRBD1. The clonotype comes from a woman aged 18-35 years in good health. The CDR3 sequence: CASSPTRGTGLVAETQYF. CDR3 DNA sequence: TGTGCCAGCTCACCAACACGGGGGACAGGGCTGGTAGCCGAGACCCAGTACTTC.